This T cell receptor (beta chain) stems from a study of beta chain features in type 1 diabetes. This clone was seen more than once but under ten times. Trimming cost V 5 bases and J 5 bases, with 14 bases left between them. Germline values: CDR1 MNHEY, CDR2 SMNVEV (reference sequence). The CDR3 runs to 14 residues. The investigators reverse transcribed all of the isolated RNA, so they sequenced expressed TCRB transcripts. Sequencing used immunoSEQ multiplex PCR; TCRdb keeps in-frame clones, though not all of them. The data contain 310,000 or so clones, roughly 8% of them seen just once; the ten biggest clones take up less than 0.45%.

The TCR comes from a woman aged 18-30 years in good health. The sequencing input was central memory CD4+ T cells from blood. The chain employs TRBV27 and TRBJ2-3; weak D call: TRBD1 (5 bases). CDR3 residues: CASSRLSREDTQYF. CDR3 coding DNA: TGTGCCAGCAGTCGCCTCTCCAGGGAAGATACGCAGTATTTT.